Listed here are 6 T cell receptor beta chains from one sample, sequenced in a study of early T cells in non-severe SARS-CoV-2 infection. Via MiXCR, TCRdb re-called the 5' RACE reads, giving one row per CDR3 protein. The sample holds 70,000 to 85,000 distinct CDR3 sequences, less than 15% seen once. Sequencing input: whole blood. Receptors were obtained from an adult who was a healthcare worker with PCR-confirmed SARS-CoV-2 infection or an uninfected control (not recorded which).

This clonotype showed up many times. V gene TRBV11-3 combines with J gene TRBJ2-1, with 9 nucleotides matching TRBD1. The CDR3 totals 15 residues. Trimming removed 0 bases from V and 4 bases from J; junction bases left unmatched: 1. CDR1 SGHNT and CDR2 YENEEA come from the germline V gene. The CDR3 sequence: CASSLEQGAYNEQFF. For the CDR3, the DNA is TGTGCCAGCAGCTTAGAACAGGGGGCATACAATGAGCAGTTCTTC.

This chain connects TRBV15 to TRBJ2-1, with D possibly being TRBD2 (6 bases). The V and J ends lost 5 bases and 7 bases respectively, with 15 bases between them. CDR1 is LNHNV, CDR2 YYDKDF, per germline (reference sequence). The CDR3 is made up of 14 amino acids. In DNA, the CDR3 is TGTGCCACCAGCGAGTCTCCTAGCGCGAATGAGCAGTTCTTC. The encoded protein is CATSESPSANEQFF. Looking up the rest from reference TRBV15 and TRBJ2-1 gives the full variable domain: DAMVIQNPRYQVTQFGKPVTLSCSQTLNHNVMYWYQQKSSQAPKLLFHYYDKDFNNEADTPDNFQSRRPNTSFCFLDIRSPGLGDTAMYLCATSESPSANEQFFGPGTRLTVL.

This clonotype was picked up a small number of times. V and J are TRBV29-1 and TRBJ2-5; 8 nucleotides align to TRBD2. Germline values: CDR1 SQVTM, CDR2 ANQGSEA. The ends lost 8 bases at V and 1 base at J; junction bases unmatched: 6. The CDR3 loop spans 13 amino acids. The CDR3 DNA sequence: TGCAGCTCCCGGGGGGGGCTCCAAGAGACCCAGTACTTC. Translating gives CSSRGGLQETQYF.

About this clonotype itself: Being one base from a much bigger clone, this may be a read error. The rearrangement joins TRBV10-3 to TRBJ2-5; the D is unclear. Germline V gene lookup returns CDR1 ENHRY and CDR2 SYGVKD. The CDR3 is made up of 13 amino acids. In nucleotides, the CDR3 is TGTGCCATCAGTGAGTCCGACATGGAGAACCAGTACTTC. It is translated as CAISESDMENQYF.

This clonotype has a count of ten or more. The V gene is TRBV2, the J gene TRBJ1-1; TRBD1 matches at 9 bases. The V and J ends lost 5 bases and 4 bases, in that order; junction bases with no gene match: 5. The CDR3 has 14 residues. Germline CDR1 and CDR2: SNHLY and FYNNEI. The CDR3 loop is CASSQQGAATEAFF. In nucleotides, the CDR3 is TGTGCCAGCAGTCAACAGGGGGCTGCCACTGAAGCTTTCTTT.

J is TRBJ2-3 and V is TRBV20-1; 13 nucleotides align to TRBD2. Germline CDR1 is DFQATT and CDR2 is SNEGSKA (reference sequence). There are 15 residues in the CDR3. V gave up 3 bases and J gave up 5 bases; unmatched junction bases: 5. The CDR3 region is CSARGLAGRGDTQYF. CDR3 DNA sequence: TGCAGTGCTAGGGGACTAGCGGGGAGGGGAGATACGCAGTATTTT.